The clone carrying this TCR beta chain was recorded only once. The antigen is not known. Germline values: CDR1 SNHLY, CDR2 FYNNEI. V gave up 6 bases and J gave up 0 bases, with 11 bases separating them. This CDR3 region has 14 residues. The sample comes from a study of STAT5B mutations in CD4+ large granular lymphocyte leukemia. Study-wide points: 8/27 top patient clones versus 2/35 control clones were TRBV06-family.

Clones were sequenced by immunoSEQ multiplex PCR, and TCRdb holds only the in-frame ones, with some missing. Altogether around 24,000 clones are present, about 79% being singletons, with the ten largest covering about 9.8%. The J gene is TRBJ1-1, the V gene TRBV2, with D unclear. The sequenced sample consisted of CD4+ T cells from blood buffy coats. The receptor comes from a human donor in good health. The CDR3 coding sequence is TGTGCCAGCAGAGTCATGAAATTGAACACTGAAGCTTTCTTT. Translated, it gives CASRVMKLNTEAFF. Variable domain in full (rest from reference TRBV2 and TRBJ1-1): EPEVTQTPSHQVTQMGQEVILRCVPISNHLYFYWYRQILGQKVEFLVSFYNNEISEKSEIFDDQFSVERPDGSNFTLKIRSTKLEDSAMYFCASRVMKLNTEAFFGQGTRLTVV.